A selection of T cell receptor beta chains follows, all from one sample in a study of tumor and adjacent non-tumor tissue in lung cancer. TCRdb independently ran MiXCR on the multiplex PCR reads; one entry per CDR3 protein. The data show 94,000 or so distinct CDR3 sequences, around 80% seen once. The sample comprised distant non-tumor lung tissue. These receptors came from a woman between 50 and 59 years old with non-small cell lung cancer. CDR3s include the opening cysteine and the closing phenylalanine or tryptophan. Each record gives: clone size, D gene, J gene, V gene, CDR3 DNA, CDR3 protein. D genes are given only for firm matches. Clone size is given for some rows only: seen once, a few or many times, or a class if the clone is expanded.

. . TRBJ2-1 TRBV10-2 TGCGCCAGCAGTGCTAGTATGGGCACTGAGCAGTTGTTC CASSASMGTEQLF
. TRBD1 TRBJ1-3 TRBV14 TGTGCTAGCAGTCAGGACAGGACACTGAGAAACACCATGTATTTT CASSQDRTLRNTMYF
. . TRBJ2-3 TRBV28 TGTGTCAGCAGTTTCATTAGCGGCACAGATATGCAGTATTTT CVSSFISGTDMQYF
once . TRBJ2-6 TRBV29-1 TGCAGCGTCAAGGGGCTCGGGGCTAATGTCCTGACTTTC CSVKGLGANVLTF
. . TRBJ1-2 TRBV28 TGTGTCAACAGTTTGGGCGGACAGAACTATGGCTACACCTTC CVNSLGGQNYGYTF
. . TRBJ2-1 TRBV12-3/TRBV12-4 TGTGCCAGCAGTTTCGATCCGTGGGAGCAGTTCTTC CASSFDPWEQFF
. . TRBJ2-3 TRBV5-1 TGCGCCAGCAGCTTGGGACACGAGGGGGGCACGGATATGCAGTATTTC CASSLGHEGGTDMQYF
. . TRBJ2-7 TRBV5-6 TGTGCCAACAGCTTACCGGGGCTTAGCGAGAAGTACTTC CANSLPGLSEKYF
. TRBD1 TRBJ2-3 TRBV6-1 TGTGCCAGAGGAGGGACAGGGGGCAATCAGCCCCAGTATTTT CARGGTGGNQPQYF
few TRBD2 TRBJ2-3 TRBV15 TGTGCCACCAGCAGACGACTAGCGGGATTTTTTTCTAGCACAGATACGCAGTATTTT CATSRRLAGFFSSTDTQYF
. . TRBJ1-5 TRBV29-1 TGCAACGTTGCTTGGGACGGACACCAGCATTTT CNVAWDGHQHF
. TRBD2 TRBJ2-7 TRBV6-1 TGTGCCAGCAGTGCCCCAGTTAGCGGGATTTACGAGCATTACTTC CASSAPVSGIYEHYF
once . TRBJ2-3 TRBV11-1 TGTGCCGGCGGCATAAACAGGGAAGATACGCAGTATTTT CAGGINREDTQYF
. . TRBJ2-1 TRBV29-1 TGTAGCGTTGTTGAAATGAATGAGCATTTCTTC CSVVEMNEHFF
. TRBD2 TRBJ2-3 TRBV7-8 TGTGCCAGCAGCTTAGTAGACGGGAGGCCCACAGATACACAGTATTTT CASSLVDGRPTDTQYF
. TRBD2 TRBJ2-7 TRBV11-2 TGTGCCAGAAGCTTATGCCTAGCGGAGAACTACGAACAGTACTTC CARSLCLAENYEQYF
. . TRBJ2-3 TRBV6-2/TRBV6-3 TGTGCCAGCAGTTACCCTGGTACGGAAGTCTACACAGATACGCAGTATTTT CASSYPGTEVYTDTQYF
. . TRBJ2-7 TRBV29-1 TGCAGCGGGGCGGGATCGGGCGAGCAGTACTTC CSGAGSGEQYF
many . TRBJ2-2 TRBV14 TGTGCCAGCAGCCAAGTCCAGGGGGGAAGCACCGGGGAGCTGTTTTTT CASSQVQGGSTGELFF
. TRBD1 TRBJ2-1 TRBV11-2 TGTGCCAGCAGCTTAGAAGCGGGACAGGGTTTGAATGGGCAGTTCTTC CASSLEAGQGLNGQFF
many . TRBJ2-1 TRBV29-1 TGCAGCGTTCCCCCCTCAGGGGACCTTTACAATGAGCAGTTCTTC CSVPPSGDLYNEQFF
. . TRBJ2-3 TRBV6-6 TGTGCCATTCCCGAAGACAATACCACAGATACGCAGTATTTT CAIPEDNTTDTQYF
. TRBD2 TRBJ2-1 TRBV20-1 TGCAGTGCTAGAGATAGCAGCGGGAGAGGGCCCTACAATGAGCAGTTCTTC CSARDSSGRGPYNEQFF
. . TRBJ2-5 TRBV29-1 TGTAGCGGTGGACGGCAAGAGACCGAGTACTTC CSGGRQETEYF
. . TRBJ1-1 TRBV4-1 TGCGCCAGAAGCCAAGGTGAGGGGTGGGACACTGAAGCTTTCTTT CARSQGEGWDTEAFF
. . TRBJ1-1 TRBV6-5 TGTGCCAGCAATCACTCTCACGGGAACACTGAAGCTTTCTTT CASNHSHGNTEAFF
. . TRBJ2-7 TRBV6-5 TGTGTCAGCAGTCTCCGACAGGACTACGAGAAGTACTTC CVSSLRQDYEKYF
. TRBD1 TRBJ2-1 TRBV4-2 TGTGCCAGCAGCCAAGGCCGGGACAGATGCAATGAGCAGTTCTTC CASSQGRDRCNEQFF
. TRBD2 TRBJ2-7 TRBV12-3/TRBV12-4 TGTGCCAGCAATCTAGACTGGGGGGGAAGGAACGATCAGTACTTC CASNLDWGGRNDQYF
few . TRBJ2-3 TRBV29-1 TGCAACGTTGAATACCGGGAGTGGGGCACAGATACGCAGTATTTT CNVEYREWGTDTQYF
. TRBD2 TRBJ2-1 TRBV5-1 TGCGCCAGCAGCTTAATCGAGCGGGAGGTAGGTGAGCAGTTCTTC CASSLIEREVGEQFF
. TRBD1 TRBJ1-5 TRBV29-1 TGTAGCGCAGCTGACAGGGGAATCAATCAGCCCCGGCATTTT CSAADRGINQPRHF